There are a few counts of the clone carrying this T cell receptor (beta chain). These data come from a study of blood T cells in healthy people across ages. A second roughly 7 to 12 cycle PCR used barcoded and J-beta primers. In TCRdb, the 5' RACE reads were re-called with MiXCR into one record per CDR3 protein. The sample yields about 1 million distinct CDR3 sequences, 40% to 45% seen once. There are 14 residues in the CDR3. Germline V gene data show CDR1 as SGDLS and CDR2 as YYNGEE. Trimming took off 0 bases at V and 0 bases at J, with 7 bases between the two ends. The TCR originated in a woman aged 60-75 years in good health. The source material was blood. The V and J genes are TRBV9 and TRBJ2-7, with D unclear. The CDR3 sequence is CASSVDVSSYEQYF. CDR3 bases: TGTGCCAGCAGCGTAGATGTGAGCTCCTACGAGCAGTACTTC. The full variable domain, in which reference TRBV9 and TRBJ2-7 provide the parts outside the CDR3, is DSGVTQTPKHLITATGQRVTLRCSPRSGDLSVYWYQQSLDQGLQFLIQYYNGEERAKGNILERFSAQQFPDLHSELNLSSLELGDSALYFCASSVDVSSYEQYFGPGTRLTVT.